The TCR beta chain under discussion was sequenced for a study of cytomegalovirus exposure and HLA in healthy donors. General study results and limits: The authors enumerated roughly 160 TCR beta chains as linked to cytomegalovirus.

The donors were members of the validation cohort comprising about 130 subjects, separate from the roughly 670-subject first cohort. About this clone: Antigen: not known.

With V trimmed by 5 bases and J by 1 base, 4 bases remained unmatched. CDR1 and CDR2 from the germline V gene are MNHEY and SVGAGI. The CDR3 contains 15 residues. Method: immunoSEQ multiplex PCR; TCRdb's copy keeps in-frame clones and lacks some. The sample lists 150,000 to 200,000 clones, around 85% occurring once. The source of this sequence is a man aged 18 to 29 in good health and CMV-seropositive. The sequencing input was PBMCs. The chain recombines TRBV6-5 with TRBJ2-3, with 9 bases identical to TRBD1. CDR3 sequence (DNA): TGTGCCAGCAGTGGCTGGACAGGGGGCACAGATACGCAGTATTTT. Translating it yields CASSGWTGGTDTQYF.